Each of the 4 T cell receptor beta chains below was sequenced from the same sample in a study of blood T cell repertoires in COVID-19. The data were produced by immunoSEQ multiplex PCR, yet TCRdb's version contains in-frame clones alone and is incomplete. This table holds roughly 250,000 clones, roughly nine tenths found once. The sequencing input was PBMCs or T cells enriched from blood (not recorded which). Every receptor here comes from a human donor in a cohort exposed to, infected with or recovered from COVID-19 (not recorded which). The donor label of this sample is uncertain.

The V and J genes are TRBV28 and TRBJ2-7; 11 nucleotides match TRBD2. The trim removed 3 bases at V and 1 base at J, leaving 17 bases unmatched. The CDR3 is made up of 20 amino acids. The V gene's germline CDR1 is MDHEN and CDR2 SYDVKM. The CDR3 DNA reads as TGTGCCAGCAGTTTGAGTTTGGTGGAAAAGACTAGCGGGGCGTCCTACGAGCAGTACTTC. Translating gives CASSLSLVEKTSGASYEQYF.

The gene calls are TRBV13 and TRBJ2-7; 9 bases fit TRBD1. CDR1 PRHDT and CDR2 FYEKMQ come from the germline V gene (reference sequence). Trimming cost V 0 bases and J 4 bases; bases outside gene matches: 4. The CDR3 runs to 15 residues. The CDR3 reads CASSLGPGQGYEQYF. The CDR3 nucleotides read TGTGCCAGCAGCTTAGGCCCGGGACAGGGTTACGAGCAGTACTTC.

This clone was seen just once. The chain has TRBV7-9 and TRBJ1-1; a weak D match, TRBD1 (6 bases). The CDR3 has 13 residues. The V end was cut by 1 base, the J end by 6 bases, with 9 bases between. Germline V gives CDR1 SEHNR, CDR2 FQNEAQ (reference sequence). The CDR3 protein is CASSLDRASEAFF. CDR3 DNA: TGTGCCAGCAGCTTAGACAGGGCTTCTGAAGCTTTCTTT. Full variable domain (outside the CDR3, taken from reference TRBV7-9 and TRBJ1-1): DTGVSQNPRHKITKRGQNVTFRCDPISEHNRLYWYRQTLGQGPEFLTYFQNEAQLEKSRLLSDRFSAERPKGSFSTLEIQRTEQGDSAMYLCASSLDRASEAFFGQGTRLTVV.

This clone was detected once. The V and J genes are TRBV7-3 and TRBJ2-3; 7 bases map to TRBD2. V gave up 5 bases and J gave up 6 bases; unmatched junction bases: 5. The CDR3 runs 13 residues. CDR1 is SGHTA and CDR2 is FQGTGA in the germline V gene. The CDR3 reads CASSPPGGDTQYF. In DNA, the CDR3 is TGTGCCAGCAGCCCCCCGGGGGGTGATACGCAGTATTTT. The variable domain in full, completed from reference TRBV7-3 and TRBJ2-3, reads GAGVSQTPSNKVTEKGKYVELRCDPISGHTALYWYRQSLGQGPEFLIYFQGTGAADDSGLPNDRFFAVRPEGSVSTLKIQRTERGDSAVYLCASSPPGGDTQYFGPGTRLTVL.